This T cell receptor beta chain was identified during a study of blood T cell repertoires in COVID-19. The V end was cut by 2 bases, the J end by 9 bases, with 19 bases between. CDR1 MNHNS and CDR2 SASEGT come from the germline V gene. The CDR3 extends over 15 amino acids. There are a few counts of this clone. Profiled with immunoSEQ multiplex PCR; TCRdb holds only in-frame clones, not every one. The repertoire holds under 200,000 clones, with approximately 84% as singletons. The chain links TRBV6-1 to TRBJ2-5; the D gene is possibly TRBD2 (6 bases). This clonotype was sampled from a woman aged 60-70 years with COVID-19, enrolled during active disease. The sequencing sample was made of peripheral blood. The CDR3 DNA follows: TGTGCCAGCAGTGAATTGGCAGCAGCCCGCGGGGCCCAGTACTTC. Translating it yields CASSELAAARGAQYF.